These T cell receptor beta chains were read from a single sample in a study of T cell repertoires in cytomegalovirus infection. Each CDR3 protein is one row after TCRdb ran MiXCR on the reads. Among approximately 150,000 distinct CDR3 sequences, approximately 17% were seen once, and the ten largest hold approximately 19%. Sequencing input: CD8+ T cells from PBMCs. The receptors shown here come from a human donor in good health (CMV status not recorded). Some clones in this sample may be carry-over from other donors' samples. Both conserved end residues are part of each CDR3. D genes are given only for firm matches. Rows may omit the clone size; those that give it use once, few, many or a size class.

v_gene	d_gene	j_gene	abundance	CDR3nt	CDR3aa
TRBV7-2	TRBD2	TRBJ2-3	-	TGTGCCAGCAGCCCTAGACTAGCGGGGAACACAGATACGCAGTATTTT	CASSPRLAGNTDTQYF
TRBV27	-	TRBJ2-4	few	TGTGCCAGCAGTCCCGGGACAGCCAAAAACATTCAGTACTTC	CASSPGTAKNIQYF
TRBV7-2	-	TRBJ1-3	-	TGTGCCGGCACTCGGGGGGGAAACACCATATATTTT	CAGTRGGNTIYF
TRBV7-8	-	TRBJ2-7	few	TGTGCCAGCAGCCTCCAGGACATCCCGTCCTACGAGCAGTACTTC	CASSLQDIPSYEQYF
TRBV25-1	-	TRBJ1-1	-	TGTGCCAGCAGTGACGGACCTCCAGAAGCTTTCTTT	CASSDGPPEAFF
TRBV7-9	-	TRBJ1-6	few	TGTGCCAGCAGCTTAGGTGGGACACCCCTCCACTTT	CASSLGGTPLHF
TRBV7-2	TRBD2	TRBJ2-5	few	TGTGCCAGCAGCCTCCGGGGACTAGCGAACCAAGAGACCCAGTACTTC	CASSLRGLANQETQYF
TRBV28	-	TRBJ1-5	few	TGTGCCAGCAGTTTATCCCTATTGAGCAATCAGCCCCAGCATTTT	CASSLSLLSNQPQHF
TRBV6-2/TRBV6-3	TRBD2	TRBJ2-1	-	TGTGCCAGACTTACGACTAGCGGGATTTACAATGAGCAGTTCTTC	CARLTTSGIYNEQFF
TRBV12-5	TRBD1	TRBJ2-2	few	TGTGCTAGTGGATCCGACAGGGCCGGGGAGCTGTTTTTT	CASGSDRAGELFF
TRBV12-3/TRBV12-4	-	TRBJ1-1	few	TGTGCCAGCAGGAAGGAGTACCGGAACACTGAAGCTTTCTTT	CASRKEYRNTEAFF
TRBV7-8	-	TRBJ2-5	few	TGTGCCAGCAGCCCCACTGGGACTTCTAAAGAGACCCAGTACTTC	CASSPTGTSKETQYF
TRBV7-2	-	TRBJ2-3	-	TGTGCCAGCAGCTTAGTTACCGGACAGCACACAGATACGCAGTATTTT	CASSLVTGQHTDTQYF
TRBV7-2	-	TRBJ1-1	-	TGTGCCAGCAGCAGGCGGGACGCGAACACTGAAGCTTTCTTT	CASSRRDANTEAFF
TRBV14	-	TRBJ1-1	few	TGTGCCAGCAGCCAAAACCACGGGGGCGAGACTGAAGCTTTCTTT	CASSQNHGGETEAFF
TRBV6-2/TRBV6-3	TRBD2	TRBJ2-3	-	TGTGCCAGCGGACTAGCGGGGAATACAGATACGCAGTATTTT	CASGLAGNTDTQYF
TRBV12-3/TRBV12-4	-	TRBJ1-1	-	TGTGCCAGCAGCCCCGTTGACATTGGTGAAGCTTTCTTT	CASSPVDIGEAFF
TRBV6-1	-	TRBJ1-5	-	TGTGCCAGCAGTGAAGGACGGCAGTGGTACAATCAGCCCCAGCATTTT	CASSEGRQWYNQPQHF
TRBV2	-	TRBJ2-7	-	TGTGCCAGCATGGCCAGCACCTACGAGCAGTACTTC	CASMASTYEQYF
TRBV12-3/TRBV12-4	TRBD2	TRBJ2-2	-	TGTGCCAGCAGGGGCTTTAGCGGGGGAAAAAACACCGGGGAGCTGTTTTTT	CASRGFSGGKNTGELFF
TRBV7-6	-	TRBJ1-2	-	TGTGCCAGCAGCTGGAGCAGGTTGGATGGCTACACCTTC	CASSWSRLDGYTF
TRBV28	TRBD2	TRBJ2-3	-	TGTGCCAGCAGCCTCGGGACTACCGACACAGATACGCAGTATTTT	CASSLGTTDTDTQYF
TRBV15	TRBD1	TRBJ1-4	-	TGTGCCACCAGCAGAGACCCGGGACAGGGGAATGAAAAACTGTTTTTT	CATSRDPGQGNEKLFF
TRBV7-2	TRBD2	TRBJ2-1	-	TGTGCCAGCAGCGCCGGGACTAGCGGGAGGAGAAATGAGCAGTTCTTC	CASSAGTSGRRNEQFF
TRBV11-2	TRBD2	TRBJ2-3	-	TGTGCCAGCACCGGATGGACAGGAGGAGGACTAGCGGGAGAATCTAATCGGAATACGCAGTATTTT	CASTGWTGGGLAGESNRNTQYF
TRBV6-6	-	TRBJ2-1	-	TGTGCCAGCAGTAACGGAGCGGGCAATGAGCAGTTCTTC	CASSNGAGNEQFF
TRBV7-2	-	TRBJ2-6	-	TGTGCCAGCAGCTTGGACAGCGGAGCTGGGGCCAACGTCCTGACTTTC	CASSLDSGAGANVLTF
TRBV7-8	-	TRBJ1-5	many	TGTGCCAGCAGCCTCACTCCTTACAGGAATCAGCCCCAGCATTTT	CASSLTPYRNQPQHF
TRBV28	-	TRBJ1-1	many	TGTGCCAGCAGTCCTTGGGGTACTGAAGCTTTCTTT	CASSPWGTEAFF
TRBV2	-	TRBJ2-1	-	TGTGCCAGCCTTGACAGGCGCTCCTACAATGAGCAGTTCTTC	CASLDRRSYNEQFF
TRBV7-9	-	TRBJ1-5	few	TGTGCCAGCAGCTTGTCCGCCGGGGGAGATAGCAATCAGCCCCAGCATTTT	CASSLSAGGDSNQPQHF
TRBV7-7	-	TRBJ2-1	few	TGTGCCAGCAGTCCAGGGAGATTGGAGTCCTACAATGAGCAGTTCTTC	CASSPGRLESYNEQFF
TRBV7-6	-	TRBJ2-3	many	TGTGCCAGCAGCCCCCAGGAGGATACGCAGTATTTT	CASSPQEDTQYF
TRBV28	-	TRBJ2-7	few	TGTGCCAGCAGTTTAAGGGACACCTCATCCGACGAGCAGTACTTC	CASSLRDTSSDEQYF
TRBV7-9	-	TRBJ2-7	-	TGTGCCAGCAGCTTGTACAACTCCTACGAGCAGTACTTC	CASSLYNSYEQYF
TRBV28	TRBD2	TRBJ2-7	few	TGTGCCAGCATTAAAGGACTAGCGGGAGGTCCGGAGTACTTC	CASIKGLAGGPEYF
TRBV7-9	TRBD1	TRBJ2-7	-	TGTGCCAGCAGTCGATCCGGGACAGGGCAGAGGTACGAGCAGTACTTC	CASSRSGTGQRYEQYF